The 15 T cell receptor beta chains presented below share a single source sample, sequenced in a study of T cell responses to AZD1222 COVID-19 vaccine. The assay was immunoSEQ multiplex PCR, and TCRdb's table has in-frame clones only and misses some. The repertoire holds 95,000 to 100,000 clones, with about 88% as singletons. The source was peripheral blood, collected 28 days after the second AZD1222 dose. These receptors were collected from an adult who received the AZD1222 COVID-19 vaccine.

The gene calls are TRBV7-8 and TRBJ2-2; tentative D call: TRBD1 (5 bases). Germline-derived CDR1 and CDR2 are SGHVS and FQNEAQ. V lost 4 bases and J 2 bases, leaving 14 bases between the germline ends. The CDR3 has 16 residues. The chain's CDR3 is CASSSGWTTNTGELFF. CDR3 bases: TGTGCCAGCAGCTCAGGGTGGACGACTAACACCGGGGAGCTGTTTTTT.

The rearrangement uses TRBV7-9 and TRBJ2-3; tentative D call: TRBD1 (7 bases). Germline V CDR1 and CDR2: SEHNR, FQNEAQ (reference sequence). There are 18 residues in the CDR3. V lost 0 bases and J lost 2, with 18 bases in between. Here the CDR3 reads CASSLADGQGGYTDTQYF. The CDR3, as DNA: TGTGCCAGCAGCTTAGCGGACGGGCAGGGGGGTTACACAGATACGCAGTATTTT.

The chain has TRBV7-9 and TRBJ2-1; TRBD2 agrees at 13 bases. The trim removed 5 bases at V and 7 bases at J, leaving 8 bases unmatched. This CDR3 has 16 amino acids. Germline-derived CDR1 and CDR2 are SEHNR and FQNEAQ (reference sequence). The CDR3 loop is CASSPQGLAGANEQFF. The CDR3 DNA reads TGTGCCAGCAGCCCACAAGGACTAGCGGGAGCAAATGAGCAGTTCTTC.

This chain connects TRBV5-6 to TRBJ1-3; D remains unclear. V lost 0 bases to trimming and J lost 4 bases, with 14 bases between them. This CDR3 spans 16 amino acids. Per the germline V gene, CDR1 is SGHDT and CDR2 is YYEEEE. CDR3 sequence reads: CASSLGGPRAGNTIYF. CDR3 sequence (DNA): TGTGCCAGCAGCTTGGGTGGACCCCGAGCCGGAAACACCATATATTTT.

V usage is TRBV3-1 (or the pseudogene TRBV3-2) and J usage is TRBJ2-7; D might be TRBD1 (5 bases). V shed 2 bases and J shed 7 bases, with 9 bases lying between them. Germline CDR1 is LGHDT and CDR2 is YNNKEL (reference sequence). This CDR3 is built from 12 residues. The CDR3 nucleotides are TGTGCCAGCAGCCAAACCAGGGTTGAGCAGTACTTC. It specifies CASSQTRVEQYF.

V and J are TRBV7-2 and TRBJ2-2; TRBD2 matches at 13 bases. CDR1 is SGHTA, CDR2 FQGNSA, per germline. With 6 bases clipped from V and 6 bases from J, the junction kept 7 bases outside the gene matches. This CDR3 spans 16 amino acids. CDR3 DNA: TGTGCCAGCAGGCGGACTAGCGGGGGATCGGCCGGGGAGCTGTTTTTT. The encoded protein is CASRRTSGGSAGELFF.

V is TRBV28 and J is TRBJ1-1; D call uncertain. The CDR3 is 14 amino acids. Trimming stripped 2 bases from V and 6 bases from J, with 13 bases between. Germline assignment: CDR1 MDHEN and CDR2 SYDVKM. The CDR3 sequence is CASSLISLRAEAFF. Written as DNA, the CDR3 is TGTGCCAGCAGTTTAATCTCTTTGAGGGCTGAAGCTTTCTTT.

The chain links TRBV5-4 to TRBJ2-5, with 9 bases that match TRBD1. CDR1 is SGHNT and CDR2 is YYREEE in the germline V gene (reference sequence). There are 13 residues in the CDR3. The ends lost 4 bases at V and 4 bases at J; junction bases unmatched: 2. CDR3 nucleotides: TGTGCCAGCAGCCCACAGGGGGCAGAGACCCAGTACTTC. It specifies CASSPQGAETQYF. Full variable domain (missing parts from reference TRBV5-4 and TRBJ2-5): ETGVTQSPTHLIKTRGQQVTLRCSSQSGHNTVSWYQQALGQGPQFIFQYYREEENGRGNFPPRFSGLQFPNYSSELNVNALELDDSALYLCASSPQGAETQYFGPGTRLLVL.

J is TRBJ1-1 and V is TRBV3-1 (or the pseudogene TRBV3-2); no clear D. The CDR3 totals 13 residues. V dropped 4 bases and J dropped 1 base, with 7 bases sitting between them. Germline CDR1 LGHDT, CDR2 YNNKEL (reference sequence). CDR3 region: CASSLDGNTEAFF. In DNA form, the CDR3 reads TGTGCCAGCAGCCTAGACGGGAACACTGAAGCTTTCTTT.

This clone has a single count. The rearrangement joins TRBV29-1 to TRBJ1-4, with TRBD1 as a possible D gene (6 bases). There are 13 residues in the CDR3. Deletions cut 6 bases from V and 5 bases from J, with 13 bases between. CDR1 and CDR2 from the germline V gene are SQVTM and ANQGSEA. The CDR3 DNA reads TGCAGCGTAAGACAGGCCTCCAATGAAAAACTGTTTTTT. This codes for CSVRQASNEKLFF.

This chain links TRBV28 with TRBJ1-4; 8 bases are shared with TRBD1. The CDR3 is 14 residues long. CDR1 is MDHEN and CDR2 is SYDVKM in the germline V gene. Trimming cost V 3 bases and J 7 bases; bases outside gene matches: 4. The CDR3 spells CASSFSGGIEKLFF. The CDR3 nucleotides read TGTGCCAGCAGTTTCTCAGGGGGCATTGAAAAACTGTTTTTT.

This clone was seen once. This rearrangement joins TRBV6-1 to TRBJ1-1; D is unresolved. The germline V and J ends were trimmed by 2 bases and 1 base, with 8 bases remaining between them. The CDR3 covers 14 residues. Germline loops: CDR1 MNHNS, CDR2 SASEGT. The CDR3 nucleotides are TGTGCCAGCAGTGAAATCGAGGAGAACACTGAAGCTTTCTTT. Residues: CASSEIEENTEAFF.

This chain connects TRBV5-8 to TRBJ2-2, with unresolved D. The V gene lost 2 bases and the J gene lost 0 bases, with 11 bases spanning the gap. Germline V CDR1 and CDR2: SGHTS, YDEGEE. This CDR3 has 16 residues. The CDR3 loop reads CASSLSRASNTGELFF. The CDR3 DNA reads TGTGCCAGCAGCTTAAGCCGGGCCTCGAACACCGGGGAGCTGTTTTTT.

V usage is TRBV9 and J usage is TRBJ2-7; TRBD2 matches at 8 bases. The V gene's germline CDR1 is SGDLS and CDR2 YYNGEE. The trim removed 0 bases at V and 0 bases at J, leaving 2 bases unmatched. The CDR3 has 15 amino acids. The CDR3: CASSVAAGGSYEQYF. In nucleotides, the CDR3 is TGTGCCAGCAGCGTAGCGGCGGGAGGCTCCTACGAGCAGTACTTC.

This chain connects TRBV7-2 to TRBJ1-5; 7 nucleotides align to TRBD1. The CDR3 contains 13 residues. J lost 4 bases, V lost 5 bases, and 2 bases had no gene match. From germline, CDR1 is SGHTA and CDR2 FQGNSA. The DNA for the CDR3 is TGTGCCAGCAGCATGGACAGGAATCAGCCCCAGCATTTT. Translated: CASSMDRNQPQHF.